This T cell receptor beta chain was recorded in a study of blood T cell repertoires in COVID-19. On the study more broadly: Sources were T cells, B-cell-depleted T cells, or PBMCs; the material itself was cDNA or gDNA.

CDR1 MNHEY and CDR2 SMNVEV come from the germline V gene (reference sequence). The V gene end was trimmed by 8 bases and the J gene end by 6 bases; junction bases not matched to a gene: 5. The CDR3 contains 14 residues. Authors' methods: Counts of nucleated cells, estimated from reference gene primer amplification, were obtained. Produced via immunoSEQ multiplex PCR; TCRdb's table is partial and in-frame only. V and J calls and clone size are copied from that table; D and trimming were computed from the DNA. The sample has some 150,000 clones, just under 90% seen once; the top ten hold roughly 4.3%. This clonotype was obtained from a woman aged 40-49 years with acute or convalescent COVID-19. The chain is built from TRBV27 and TRBJ2-1; 12 bases are shared with TRBD2. The sample comprised peripheral blood. The CDR3 nucleotides are TGTGCCAGCTCTAGCGGGGGGGCGGGCAATGAGCAGTTCTTC. It codes for CASSSGGAGNEQFF.